The next 21 T cell receptor beta chains were all read from a single sample in a study of vaccination effects on CD4 cells after COVID-19. Within the ViraFEST assay, antigen-specific CD4+ T cells underwent expansion with viral peptide pools prior to sequencing. CD4+ T cells were isolated after approximately 10 days of culture. This person caught SARS-CoV-2 sometime from March to December 2020, and PCR testing confirmed the infection. Data came from immunoSEQ multiplex PCR; TCRdb stores just in-frame clones and leaves some out. The sample records 40,000 to 50,000 clones, under 80% being singletons. No antigen has been identified for these receptors. The material sequenced was CD4+ T cells from PBMCs cultured with a peptide pool, taken before COVID-19 vaccination. The receptors originated from a human donor who had a prior SARS-CoV-2 infection.

This clone was picked up a small number of times. The chain links TRBV19 to TRBJ2-7; TRBD2 is a possible D gene (5 bases). Germline assignment: CDR1 LNHDA and CDR2 SQIVND (reference sequence). The V and J ends lost 0 bases and 0 bases respectively, with 12 bases between them. This CDR3 is built from 16 residues. CDR3 sequence (DNA): TGTGCCAGTAGTATAGATCGACCGGGAAGCTCCTACGAGCAGTACTTC. This encodes CASSIDRPGSSYEQYF.

This chain connects TRBV6-6 to TRBJ1-6; weak D call: TRBD1 (5 bases). Germline CDR1 and CDR2: MNHNY and SVGAGI (reference sequence). With 5 bases removed from V and 5 bases from J, the gap between germline ends came to 13 bases. The CDR3 extends over 15 amino acids. The CDR3 loop is CASSITGTHNSPLHF. Here the CDR3 DNA reads TGTGCCAGCAGTATTACCGGGACTCATAATTCACCCCTCCACTTT.

The chain combines TRBV9 with TRBJ1-3; D is undetermined. Germline V gene data show CDR1 as SGDLS and CDR2 as YYNGEE. V lost 1 base and J lost 0, with 8 bases in between. The CDR3 is 15 amino acids. CDR3 sequence: CASSVLGGSGNTIYF. The CDR3 DNA reads TGTGCCAGCAGCGTATTAGGTGGCTCTGGAAACACCATATATTTT.

The chain recombines TRBV7-9 with TRBJ1-4; possibly TRBD1 for D (5 bases). This CDR3 is built from 16 residues. Germline V lookup: CDR1 SEHNR, CDR2 FQNEAQ (reference sequence). V lost 3 bases to trimming and J lost 4 bases, with 15 bases between them. CDR3 region: CASSFSVTADNEKLFF. CDR3 bases: TGTGCCAGCAGCTTCTCCGTGACAGCTGATAATGAAAAACTGTTTTTT.

The chain uses TRBV5-1 and TRBJ2-5; TRBD1 matches 10 bases. This CDR3 has 13 residues. Germline V gene lookup returns CDR1 SGHRS and CDR2 YFSETQ. The junction had 4 bases not matched to a gene; V was cut back by 2 bases and J by 9 bases. The CDR3 region is CASSLRDRGPQYF. In nucleotides, the CDR3 is TGCGCCAGCAGCTTACGGGACAGGGGTCCCCAGTACTTC. The full variable domain, rest sourced from reference TRBV5-1 and TRBJ2-5, is KAGVTQTPRYLIKTRGQQVTLSCSPISGHRSVSWYQQTPGQGLQFLFEYFSETQRNKGNFPGRFSGRQFSNSRSEMNVSTLELGDSALYLCASSLRDRGPQYFGPGTRLLVL.

The CDR3 region has the DNA TGTGCCAGCAACCTCGGGGTTGGCACTGAAGCTTTCTTT. Its protein product is CASNLGVGTEAFF. This chain joins TRBV11-3 and TRBJ1-1; D ambiguous. From germline, CDR1 is SGHNT and CDR2 YENEEA. V dropped 7 bases and J dropped 4 bases, with 13 bases sitting between them. The CDR3 is 13 residues long.

The chain couples TRBV2 to TRBJ2-3; 10 bases map to TRBD1. The length of the CDR3 is 16 residues. Trimming at V came to 6 bases and at J to 1 base, leaving 7 bases not matched to a gene. CDR1 is SNHLY, CDR2 FYNNEI, per germline. The DNA of the CDR3 is TGTGCCAGCAGCGGAAGAGGGACAGGGGGCACAGATACGCAGTATTTT. Residues: CASSGRGTGGTDTQYF.

This CDR3 reads CASSLTGSESSYNEQFF. In DNA form, the CDR3 reads TGTGCCAGCAGCTTAACGGGTAGCGAGAGCTCCTACAATGAGCAGTTCTTC. The chain joins TRBV7-3 to TRBJ2-1; D perhaps matches TRBD2 (5 bases). CDR3 length: 17 amino acids. The germline V gene encodes CDR1 SGHTA and CDR2 FQGTGA. Deletions cut 0 bases from V and 0 bases from J, with 12 bases between.

The chain links TRBV7-6 to TRBJ2-7, with a tentative D call TRBD1 (6 bases). Germline CDR1 and CDR2: SGHVS and FNYEAQ. CDR3 length: 14 residues. Between the trimmed V and J ends, which lost 5 bases and 9 bases, there was a span of 20 bases. The CDR3 here is CASSPEDSQLSQYF. The CDR3 bases are TGTGCCAGCAGCCCCGAGGACAGTCAACTGTCGCAGTACTTC.

The rearrangement joins TRBV5-1 to TRBJ1-2; D gene unclear. This CDR3 has 17 amino acids. Trimming removed 0 bases at V and 1 base at J, with 16 bases between. Germline CDR1 and CDR2: SGHRS and YFSETQ. CDR3 in DNA: TGCGCCAGCAGCTTGGAAGACTACAGTAGGGTTAACTATGGCTACACCTTC. Its protein product is CASSLEDYSRVNYGYTF.

This clone was seen a few times. This sequence joins TRBV5-1 and TRBJ1-1; 9 bases align to TRBD1. Germline V lookup: CDR1 SGHRS, CDR2 YFSETQ. V dropped 3 bases and J dropped 1; count of bases not matched to a gene: 4. The CDR3 contains 15 residues. The CDR3 DNA reads TGCGCCAGCAGCTGGCCGGACAGGGGGAACACTGAAGCTTTCTTT. Its protein is CASSWPDRGNTEAFF.

The chain is built from TRBV11-2 and TRBJ2-7, with D maybe TRBD2 (6 bases). This CDR3 contains 14 residues. Germline CDR1 SGHAT, CDR2 FQNNGV. The ends were cut back, 7 bases at V and 5 bases at J, with 18 bases in the middle. Here the CDR3 reads CASTQRLATNEQYF. CDR3 DNA sequence: TGTGCCAGCACCCAGAGGCTAGCGACGAACGAGCAGTACTTC.

V gene TRBV7-8 combines with J gene TRBJ2-1; 8 bases are shared with TRBD2. CDR1 is SGHVS and CDR2 is FQNEAQ in the germline V gene. The trim removed 8 bases at V and 5 bases at J, leaving 17 bases unmatched. The CDR3 contains 17 residues. This chain's CDR3 is CASVKGWTGGPNNEQFF. The CDR3 nucleotides are TGTGCCAGCGTCAAGGGGTGGACGGGAGGGCCGAACAATGAGCAGTTCTTC.

V gene TRBV9 combines with J gene TRBJ2-6; no clear D. This CDR3 is built from 15 residues. Between the trimmed V and J ends, which lost 5 bases and 1 base, there was a span of 10 bases. Germline V gene data show CDR1 as SGDLS and CDR2 as YYNGEE. CDR3 coding DNA: TGTGCCAGCAGTCCGAGAGGATCTGGGGCCAACGTCCTGACTTTC. This sequence encodes CASSPRGSGANVLTF.

This sequence joins TRBV19 and TRBJ1-2; 7 nucleotides agree with TRBD1. With V trimmed by 4 bases and J by 2 bases, 4 bases remained unmatched. The CDR3 is made up of 14 amino acids. Germline lookup yields CDR1 LNHDA and CDR2 SQIVND (reference sequence). CDR3 sequence: CASSKTGWNYGYTF. The CDR3 DNA sequence: TGTGCCAGTAGTAAGACAGGGTGGAACTATGGCTACACCTTC.

The V gene is TRBV6-2 or TRBV6-3, the J gene TRBJ2-7; D may be TRBD2 (5 bases). V was cut by 2 bases and J by 7 bases, with 21 bases left in between. This CDR3 comprises 16 residues. In germline, CDR1 is MNHEY, CDR2 SVGEGT. The CDR3 loop is CASSYTPVSRGSEQYF. For the CDR3, the DNA is TGTGCCAGCAGTTACACCCCTGTTTCGCGTGGGAGTGAGCAGTACTTC.

J is TRBJ2-1 and V is TRBV19, with a tentative D call TRBD2 (6 bases). V dropped 5 bases and J dropped 13 bases, with 15 bases sitting between them. Per the germline V gene, CDR1 is LNHDA and CDR2 is SQIVND (reference sequence). The CDR3 spans 12 residues. CDR3 in amino acids: CASSPNSGTQFF. The CDR3 nucleotides are TGTGCCAGTAGTCCAAATAGCGGTACTCAGTTCTTC. Together with reference TRBV19 and TRBJ2-1, the CDR3 gives the full variable domain: DGGITQSPKYLFRKEGQNVTLSCEQNLNHDAMYWYRQDPGQGLRLIYYSQIVNDFQKGDIAEGYSVSREKKESFPLTVTSAQKNPTAFYLCASSPNSGTQFFGPGTRLTVL.

This chain uses TRBV14 with TRBJ2-5; D unresolved. The CDR3 runs to 16 residues. Germline-derived CDR1 and CDR2 are SGHDN and FVKESK. Trimming took off 0 bases at V and 5 bases at J, with 16 bases between the two ends. CDR3 nucleotide sequence: TGTGCCAGCAGCCAAGATCCAACACTTCTTCGGGAGACCCAGTACTTC. Amino acids: CASSQDPTLLRETQYF.

This clone was seen just once. The CDR3: CASSPASGGARQETQYF. The CDR3 DNA sequence: TGTGCCAGCAGCCCGGCTAGCGGGGGGGCGAGGCAAGAGACCCAGTACTTC. The gene calls are TRBV4-2 and TRBJ2-5; TRBD2 matches 12 bases. The V gene's germline CDR1 is LGHNA and CDR2 YNFKEQ. The length of the CDR3 is 17 residues. The trim removed 4 bases at V and 2 bases at J, leaving 8 bases unmatched.

The DNA of the CDR3 is TGTGCCAGCAGCGACCCGGGCAGCGGACCCTCCTACGAGCAGTACTTC. Protein product: CASSDPGSGPSYEQYF. The rearrangement joins TRBV3-1 (or the pseudogene TRBV3-2) to TRBJ2-7; maybe TRBD2 (5 bases). CDR1 and CDR2 (germline): LGHDT, YNNKEL (reference sequence). Trimming shortened V by 5 bases and J by 0 bases, and 17 bases separated the two germline ends. The CDR3 runs to 16 residues.

This clone came up a few times. J is TRBJ1-6 and V is TRBV6-5; 7 bases are shared with TRBD1. Looked up from germline, CDR1 is MNHEY and CDR2 is SVGAGI. V shed 6 bases, J shed 4 bases, and the junction held 3 bases outside the gene matches. There are 14 residues in the CDR3. CDR3 sequence: CASRMTGYNSPLHF. The CDR3 nucleotides read TGTGCCAGCAGAATGACAGGGTATAATTCACCCCTCCACTTT.